These 5 T cell receptor beta chains came from one sample sequenced in a study of T cell repertoires in cytomegalovirus infection. TCRdb reprocessed the reads via MiXCR and lists one record per CDR3 protein. Counted here are about 490,000 distinct CDR3 sequences, 11% occurring once; the ten biggest clones make up roughly 10%. Sequencing used PBMCs. Receptor source: a human donor in good health (CMV status not recorded). Some clones in this sample may be carry-over from other donors' samples.

Only a few counts were recorded for this clonotype. The genes are TRBV6-5 and TRBJ2-7; no reliable D call. V gave up 4 bases and J gave up 2 bases, with 12 bases separating them. The CDR3 spans 14 residues. Germline CDR1 MNHEY, CDR2 SVGAGI. This chain's CDR3 is CASSSYMETYEQYF. CDR3 bases: TGTGCCAGCAGTTCTTACATGGAAACCTACGAGCAGTACTTC.

This clonotype occurred many times. The genes are TRBV2 and TRBJ1-5; D is uncertain. Germline CDR1 reads SNHLY; CDR2 reads FYNNEI. Trimming removed 2 bases at V and 4 bases at J, with 12 bases between. There are 15 residues in the CDR3. CDR3 nucleotide sequence: TGTGCCAGCAGTGAATTGGGAGGGCATAATCAGCCCCAGCATTTT. It is translated as CASSELGGHNQPQHF.

This chain uses TRBV28 with TRBJ2-6; TRBD1 matches at 7 bases. The length of the CDR3 is 22 residues. Trimming took 2 bases from V and 0 from J; bases not matched to a gene: 19. CDR1 MDHEN and CDR2 SYDVKM come from the germline V gene. The CDR3 nucleotides are TGTGCCAGCAGTTTAGTATATTCTATTCAAGGGACAGTCACCTCTGGGGCCAACGTCCTGACTTTC. This codes for CASSLVYSIQGTVTSGANVLTF. The complete variable domain, with remaining parts taken from reference TRBV28 and TRBJ2-6, reads DVKVTQSSRYLVKRTGEKVFLECVQDMDHENMFWYRQDPGLGLRLIYFSYDVKMKEKGDIPEGYSVSREKKERFSLILESASTNQTSMYLCASSLVYSIQGTVTSGANVLTFGAGSRLTVL.

At least ten counts were recorded for this clonotype. V usage is TRBV28 and J usage is TRBJ2-7; 7 bases align to TRBD1. Trimming cost V 5 bases and J 6 bases; bases outside gene matches: 10. The germline CDR1 and CDR2 sequences are MDHEN and SYDVKM. The CDR3 has 14 amino acids. The CDR3 bases are TGTGCCAGCAGTCCCTACAGGGGCCTAGGCGAGCAGTACTTC. It encodes CASSPYRGLGEQYF.

This clonotype occurred once. A read error may explain this, as a much larger clone is one base away. The CDR3 does not end in the conserved phenylalanine or tryptophan, so this is likely a read error. This chain uses TRBV19 with TRBJ1-2, with D possibly being TRBD1 (5 bases). CDR3 length: 14 residues. V dropped 5 bases and J dropped 0 bases, with 10 bases sitting between them. In germline, CDR1 is LNHDA, CDR2 SQIVND (reference sequence). CDR3 in DNA: TGTGCCAGTAGTGACAGTGGAGCTAACTATGGCTACACCTCC. It specifies CASSDSGANYGYTS.